Below, one TCR beta chain is given with its context. As yet, its antigen is unknown. This sample is part of a study of cytomegalovirus exposure and HLA in healthy donors. Study-level results: V- and J-gene trimming of TCR beta was linked (in a later analysis) to a missense DCLRE1C variant. Altogether, more than 150 TCR beta chains were recorded as cytomegalovirus-associated. Sequencing artifact likely explains a cluster of highly shared sequence variants.

Trimming stripped 0 bases from V and 4 bases from J, with 10 bases between. Germline CDR1 and CDR2: MGHRA and YSYEKL. The CDR3 consists of 14 residues. Amplification used 60 Vbeta primers and 13 Jbeta primers. Sequencing used immunoSEQ multiplex PCR; TCRdb keeps in-frame clones, though not all of them. This sample carries some 150,000 clones, 65% to 85% of them seen once, and the ten largest clones take around 4.5%. This receptor was taken from a woman between 40 and 50 years old in good health and CMV-seropositive. Input material: PBMCs. The chain uses TRBV4-1 and TRBJ2-7, with D possibly matching TRBD1 (5 bases). The CDR3 coding sequence is TGCGCCAGCAGCCAAGAACAGGAGCTATACGAGCAGTACTTC. Amino acids: CASSQEQELYEQYF.